A single sample is the source of the 31 T cell receptor beta chains below, sequenced in a study of cytomegalovirus exposure and HLA in healthy donors. Amplification used 60 Vbeta primers and 13 Jbeta primers. Sequenced by immunoSEQ multiplex PCR; TCRdb stores in-frame clones only, minus some. The sample yields 90,000 to 130,000 clones, 79% seen once. What was sequenced was PBMCs. The source is a young man in good health and CMV-seropositive.

V and J are TRBV14 and TRBJ2-1; 9 nucleotides match TRBD2. The CDR3 sequence is 17 residues long. The germline CDR1 and CDR2 sequences are SGHDN and FVKESK. The V and J ends lost 0 bases and 6 bases, in that order; junction bases with no gene match: 9. CDR3 sequence (DNA): TGTGCCAGCAGCCAAGAACAAGGCGGGGGGGTTGGCAATGAGCAGTTCTTC. This codes for CASSQEQGGGVGNEQFF.

With regard to this clone: Other DNA sequences in the same sample also yield this CDR3. The J gene is TRBJ2-7, the V gene TRBV4-2, with 7 bases identical to TRBD1. The CDR3 loop spans 15 amino acids. Looked up from germline, CDR1 is LGHNA and CDR2 is YNFKEQ. Unmatched junction bases numbered 5, after V lost 0 bases and J lost 3 bases. Here the CDR3 DNA reads TGTGCCAGCAGCCAAGATCCCGGGACAGACTACGAGCAGTACTTC. This translates into CASSQDPGTDYEQYF.

This clone was seen once. This rearrangement joins TRBV7-9 to TRBJ1-6; weak D call: TRBD1 (5 bases). Per germline, CDR1 SEHNR and CDR2 FQNEAQ (reference sequence). This CDR3 has 15 residues. V was pared by 1 base and J by 9 bases, with 13 bases between. CDR3 bases: TGTGCCAGCAGCTTAGGATTAAGGGGCGGTTCACCCCTCCACTTT. Its translation: CASSLGLRGGSPLHF.

This clone has only one observation. The genes are TRBV19 and TRBJ1-6; D might be TRBD1 (6 bases). This CDR3 contains 14 residues. The V end was cut by 6 bases, the J end by 7 bases, with 13 bases between. The germline V gene encodes CDR1 LNHDA and CDR2 SQIVND (reference sequence). CDR3 in amino acids: CASRWGQTNSPLHF. The CDR3 nucleotides read TGTGCCAGTAGGTGGGGACAAACCAATTCACCCCTCCACTTT.

The chain joins TRBV11-3 to TRBJ2-1; TRBD1 agrees at 9 bases. CDR1 SGHNT and CDR2 YENEEA come from the germline V gene. The CDR3 covers 15 residues. V dropped 2 bases and J dropped 7; count of bases not matched to a gene: 6. CDR3 sequence: CASSLRQGDGNEQFF. In DNA, the CDR3 is TGTGCCAGCAGCTTAAGACAGGGGGACGGGAATGAGCAGTTCTTC. The whole variable domain, remainder taken from reference TRBV11-3 and TRBJ2-1, is EAGVVQSPRYKIIEKKQPVAFWCNPISGHNTLYWYLQNLGQGPELLIRYENEEAVDDSQLPKDRFSAERLKGVDSTLKIQPAELGDSAVYLCASSLRQGDGNEQFFGPGTRLTVL.

The chain uses TRBV2 and TRBJ1-2; 9 nucleotides line up with TRBD1. Losses at the gene ends were 7 bases for V and 7 bases for J; bases not matched to a gene: 10. Per germline, CDR1 SNHLY and CDR2 FYNNEI. The CDR3 totals 14 residues. CDR3 in DNA: TGTGCCAGCACCCGGGACAGGGAAAGGGGTGGCTACACCTTC. It is translated as CASTRDRERGGYTF.

The chain joins TRBV5-6 to TRBJ2-7; TRBD2 might be the D (6 bases). CDR3 length equals 11 residues. Trimming stripped 4 bases from V and 4 bases from J, with 6 bases between. From germline, CDR1 is SGHDT and CDR2 YYEEEE. The CDR3 DNA reads TGTGCCAGCAGCGGACTATACGAGCAGTACTTC. Residues: CASSGLYEQYF.

The chain recombines TRBV21-1 with TRBJ1-2. TRBV21-1 is listed as a pseudogene. The CDR3 contains 13 residues. The CDR3 nucleotides are TGTGCCAGCAGCAAAGAAATAACTTATGGCTACACCTTC. It encodes CASSKEITYGYTF.

On this clone itself: In the same sample, other DNA sequences code for this CDR3. V and J are TRBV5-1 and TRBJ1-1; D is perhaps TRBD1 (5 bases). There are 16 residues in the CDR3. V was cut by 0 bases and J by 0 bases, with 12 bases left in between. CDR1 and CDR2 from the germline V gene are SGHRS and YFSETQ. The CDR3 sequence is CASSLAGGIMNTEAFF. In DNA form, the CDR3 reads TGCGCCAGCAGCTTGGCCGGGGGGATCATGAACACTGAAGCTTTCTTT.

This rearrangement joins TRBV6-6 to TRBJ2-5; 7 bases are a match to TRBD2. The DNA end is a closer match to TRBJ2-7, so the J assignment may be wrong. The CDR3 spans 14 residues. Per germline, CDR1 MNHNY and CDR2 SVGAGI (reference sequence). DNA of the CDR3: TGTGCCAGCACCGAGACTAGCCCCCACTACGAGCAGTACTTC. Its protein product is CASTETSPHYEQYF.

The rearrangement links TRBV6-1 to TRBJ2-2; D is unresolved. Germline V lookup: CDR1 MNHNS, CDR2 SASEGT. V shed 4 bases and J shed 4 bases, with 7 bases lying between them. This CDR3 contains 13 residues. CDR3 in DNA: TGTGCCAGCAGTGTAGAAAGCACCGGGGAGCTGTTTTTT. It encodes CASSVESTGELFF.

The chain couples TRBV9 to TRBJ2-1; possible D gene TRBD2, 7 bases. The V end lost 4 bases, the J end lost 1 base, and 15 bases lay between the germline ends. CDR3 length: 16 amino acids. The germline CDR1 and CDR2 sequences are SGDLS and YYNGEE. The CDR3 is CASSPAGHLSYNEQFF. CDR3 bases: TGTGCCAGCAGCCCAGCGGGACACCTGTCCTACAATGAGCAGTTCTTC.

The chain combines TRBV25-1 with TRBJ2-3; 8 bases agree with TRBD2. The V gene end was trimmed by 3 bases and the J gene end by 1 base; junction bases not matched to a gene: 3. The V gene's germline CDR1 is MGHDK and CDR2 SYGVNS. The CDR3 covers 15 residues. CDR3 amino acids: CASSDSGGGTDTQYF. CDR3 in DNA: TGTGCCAGCAGTGACTCGGGGGGGGGCACAGATACGCAGTATTTT.

This rearrangement joins TRBV15 to TRBJ2-2; TRBD1 matches 9 bases. Per germline, CDR1 LNHNV and CDR2 YYDKDF (reference sequence). J was trimmed by 5 bases and V by 3 bases; bases with no gene match: 4. There are 15 residues in the CDR3. CDR3 DNA: TGTGCCACCAGCAGGGGACAGGGACAAACCGGGGAGCTGTTTTTT. Residues: CATSRGQGQTGELFF.

This clone was counted only a few times. The V gene is TRBV25-1, the J gene TRBJ1-5, with TRBD1 matching 9 bases. The V gene's germline CDR1 is MGHDK and CDR2 SYGVNS. The CDR3 has 16 residues. Unmatched junction bases numbered 6, after V lost 4 bases and J lost 2 bases. CDR3: CASSGRDRVGNQPQHF. CDR3 nucleotide sequence: TGTGCCAGCAGTGGCCGGGACAGGGTAGGCAATCAGCCCCAGCATTTT.

This chain uses TRBV5-6 with TRBJ1-1, with a possible D match to TRBD1 (6 bases). The CDR3 is 13 residues long. CDR1 is SGHDT, CDR2 YYEEEE, per germline. V was clipped by 4 bases and J by 6 bases, with 13 bases between them. CDR3 amino acids: CASSRQVSSEAFF. Here the CDR3 DNA reads TGTGCCAGCAGCCGACAGGTGAGCTCTGAAGCTTTCTTT.

This clone was picked up a small number of times. This sample includes further DNA sequences coding for the same CDR3. The rearrangement links TRBV6-4 to TRBJ2-3; D unresolved. V lost 0 bases and J 2 bases, leaving 9 bases between the germline ends. There are 15 residues in the CDR3. CDR1 is MRHNA, CDR2 SNTAGT, per germline. The CDR3 DNA is TGTGCCAGCAGTGACTCTGGGCAGTACACAGATACGCAGTATTTT. Amino acids: CASSDSGQYTDTQYF.

About this clone itself: The sample has other DNA sequences that encode this CDR3 too. CDR3 region: CASRETPTGGRTGELFF. CDR3 nucleotides: TGTGCCAGCAGGGAGACTCCTACAGGGGGCCGCACCGGGGAGCTGTTTTTT. This chain links TRBV25-1 with TRBJ2-2, with TRBD1 matching over 9 bases. The CDR3 has 17 amino acids. The V and J ends lost 6 bases and 4 bases, in that order; junction bases with no gene match: 12. Germline V gene lookup returns CDR1 MGHDK and CDR2 SYGVNS.

This chain links TRBV27 with TRBJ2-7; TRBD1 matches 7 bases. In germline, CDR1 is MNHEY, CDR2 SMNVEV (reference sequence). Unmatched junction bases numbered 9, after V lost 6 bases and J lost 4 bases. CDR3 length: 14 amino acids. This CDR3 reads CASSLRGINYEQYF. The CDR3 bases are TGTGCCAGCAGCCTCAGGGGGATTAATTACGAGCAGTACTTC.

The chain uses TRBV10-2 and TRBJ2-3, with TRBD2 matching over 14 bases. The germline CDR1 and CDR2 sequences are WSHSY and SAAADI. The ends lost 6 bases at V and 0 bases at J; junction bases unmatched: 5. The CDR3 is 17 residues long. CDR3 DNA sequence: TGCGCCAGCAGATGGACTAGCGGGGGGTCTAGCACAGATACGCAGTATTTT. This codes for CASRWTSGGSSTDTQYF.

The J gene is TRBJ2-1, the V gene TRBV2; 12 bases match TRBD2. There are 15 residues in the CDR3. Germline lookup yields CDR1 SNHLY and CDR2 FYNNEI. V lost 2 bases, J lost 5 bases, and 1 base stayed unmatched. CDR3 sequence (DNA): TGTGCCAGCAGTGAACTAGCGGGGGGGCACAATGAGCAGTTCTTC. Its protein is CASSELAGGHNEQFF. The whole variable domain, remainder taken from reference TRBV2 and TRBJ2-1, is EPEVTQTPSHQVTQMGQEVILRCVPISNHLYFYWYRQILGQKVEFLVSFYNNEISEKSEIFDDQFSVERPDGSNFTLKIRSTKLEDSAMYFCASSELAGGHNEQFFGPGTRLTVL.

A few counts support this clone. The chain recombines TRBV5-6 with TRBJ1-2; D gene unclear. The CDR3 spans 16 residues. Germline V gene lookup returns CDR1 SGHDT and CDR2 YYEEEE. The germline V and J ends were trimmed by 2 bases and 4 bases, with 18 bases remaining between them. The CDR3 is CASSLEGHYKTYGYTF. The CDR3 DNA reads as TGTGCCAGCAGCTTAGAGGGCCACTACAAAACCTATGGCTACACCTTC.

This chain connects TRBV11-3 to TRBJ1-5; 7 nucleotides align to TRBD1. Germline V lookup: CDR1 SGHNT, CDR2 YENEEA. This CDR3 contains 16 residues. The V and J ends lost 1 base and 0 bases, in that order; junction bases with no gene match: 3. CDR3 DNA sequence: TGTGCCAGCAGCTTAGCGACAGGGAATAGCAATCAGCCCCAGCATTTT. This codes for CASSLATGNSNQPQHF.

V gene TRBV18 combines with J gene TRBJ1-1, with 7 nucleotides matching TRBD1. Trimming took 5 bases from V and 3 from J; bases not matched to a gene: 9. Germline assignment: CDR1 KGHSH and CDR2 LQKENI. This CDR3 region has 15 residues. The CDR3 sequence: CASSGPGQYDTEAFF. The CDR3 DNA reads TGTGCCAGCTCAGGACCGGGACAGTACGACACTGAAGCTTTCTTT.

The chain employs TRBV5-1 and TRBJ1-2, with D unresolved. The germline V gene has CDR1 SGHRS and CDR2 YFSETQ. The CDR3 consists of 15 residues. Trimming stripped 4 bases from V and 0 bases from J, with 13 bases between. The CDR3 spells CASSLSGIPNYGYTF. CDR3 coding DNA: TGCGCCAGCAGCCTTAGCGGTATTCCTAACTATGGCTACACCTTC.

V and J are TRBV7-8 and TRBJ2-5; 13 bases map to TRBD2. The J call may be mistaken, given a closer DNA end match to TRBJ2-7. Per germline, CDR1 SGHVS and CDR2 FQNEAQ. The CDR3 consists of 19 residues. As DNA, the CDR3 is TGTGCCAGCAGCTTACCAAAACTAGCGGGGGGGCCGTACCTCTACGAGCAGTACTTC. Its translation: CASSLPKLAGGPYLYEQYF.

This chain joins TRBV4-1 and TRBJ1-5, with 8 bases identical to TRBD1. Germline-derived CDR1 and CDR2 are MGHRA and YSYEKL. The junction had 9 bases not matched to a gene; V was cut back by 0 bases and J by 5 bases. This CDR3 spans 17 amino acids. The CDR3 loop is CASSQDPGGYVYQPQHF. The DNA for the CDR3 is TGCGCCAGCAGCCAAGATCCAGGGGGCTATGTGTATCAGCCCCAGCATTTT.

The V and J genes are TRBV27 and TRBJ1-5; no definite D call. Germline V gene data show CDR1 as MNHEY and CDR2 as SMNVEV (reference sequence). This CDR3 is built from 15 residues. V was pared by 1 base and J by 0 bases, with 7 bases between. CDR3 region: CASSLFGLSNQPQHF. The CDR3 bases are TGTGCCAGCAGTTTATTCGGTCTTAGCAATCAGCCCCAGCATTTT.

V is TRBV27 and J is TRBJ2-2, with 8 bases that match TRBD2. CDR1 and CDR2 (germline): MNHEY, SMNVEV (reference sequence). Trimming at V came to 6 bases and at J to 4 bases, leaving 7 bases not matched to a gene. The CDR3 loop spans 15 amino acids. CDR3 sequence (DNA): TGTGCCAGCAGCACGGGGGGGGTTGGCACCGGGGAGCTGTTTTTT. It is translated as CASSTGGVGTGELFF.

This chain connects TRBV5-1 to TRBJ2-1, with D perhaps matching TRBD2 (5 bases). The germline V gene has CDR1 SGHRS and CDR2 YFSETQ. The CDR3 is 14 amino acids. V shed 6 bases and J shed 8 bases, with 18 bases lying between them. CDR3 sequence: CASNLPGLSDEQFF. In DNA form, the CDR3 reads TGCGCCAGCAACCTCCCTGGACTGAGCGATGAGCAGTTCTTC.

The V gene is TRBV30, the J gene TRBJ1-2; D is ambiguous. Germline CDR1 reads GTSNPN; CDR2 reads SVGIG (reference sequence). V lost 2 bases and J lost 4, with 11 bases in between. The CDR3 sequence is 13 residues long. Here the CDR3 DNA reads TGTGCCTGGAGTAAGATCGAGCGCTATGGCTACACCTTC. This sequence encodes CAWSKIERYGYTF.